The clone carrying this T cell receptor (beta chain) was seen only once. Its cognate antigen is unknown. This record belongs to a study of T cell responses to AZD1222 COVID-19 vaccine. TCRdb keeps only in-frame clones here, not all; method: immunoSEQ multiplex PCR. The sample carries approximately 140,000 clones, roughly 91% recorded once. Study results and caveats: The donors showed a predominance of white British ancestry and of females, with possible underestimation of clonal diversity. The study sampled repertoires only after the peak T cell response.

This clonotype originated in an adult in good health. This specimen consisted of peripheral blood, obtained on day 0 of AZD1222 vaccination.

As DNA, the CDR3 is TGTGCCAGCAGTGAAACAGGGCGGACTGAAGCTTTCTTT. It codes for CASSETGRTEAFF. The rearrangement uses TRBV28 and TRBJ1-1; tentative D call: TRBD1 (6 bases). Germline CDR1 is MDHEN and CDR2 is SYDVKM. With 5 bases removed from V and 5 bases from J, the gap between germline ends came to 12 bases. The CDR3 is 13 residues long.